The 23 T cell receptor beta chains in this list originate from one sample, sequenced in a study of response to subunit inactivated influenza vaccine. TCRdb recomputed calls from the RT-PCR reads with MiXCR, one row per CDR3 protein. The repertoire holds approximately 170,000 distinct CDR3 sequences, with 13% to 15% as singletons. This specimen consisted of CD8+ T cells sorted from PBMCs, obtained more than 4 days after vaccination. These receptors originate from a man in his forties or fifties who received an inactivated influenza vaccine.

Many counts were recorded for this clonotype. The rearrangement links TRBV6-2 or TRBV6-3 to TRBJ2-7; D remains ambiguous. With 7 bases removed from V and 3 bases from J, the gap between germline ends came to 13 bases. Germline-derived CDR1 and CDR2 are MNHEY and SVGEGT. The CDR3 extends over 13 amino acids. Here the CDR3 DNA reads TGTGCCAGCAAACTAAGGGTGTACTACGAGCAGTACTTC. Its translation: CASKLRVYYEQYF.

This sequence joins TRBV20-1 and TRBJ2-7; 13 positions agree with TRBD2. The V gene end was trimmed by 0 bases and the J gene end by 3 bases; junction bases not matched to a gene: 8. Germline values: CDR1 DFQATT, CDR2 SNEGSKA (reference sequence). CDR3 length: 17 residues. In DNA, the CDR3 is TGCAGTGCTAGAGACCCGACTAGCGGGGGGCCCAACTACGAGCAGTACTTC. It is translated as CSARDPTSGGPNYEQYF.

J is TRBJ2-5 and V is TRBV7-9; D not resolved. The germline V gene encodes CDR1 SEHNR and CDR2 FQNEAQ (reference sequence). This CDR3 comprises 14 residues. The ends were cut back, 5 bases at V and 3 bases at J, with 13 bases in the middle. Here the CDR3 DNA reads TGTGCCAGCAGCCTGCGGTGGTCAGAAGAGACCCAGTACTTC. Its translation is CASSLRWSEETQYF.

About this clonotype: Given a much more abundant clone one base away, this may be a read error. The chain has TRBV20-1 and TRBJ2-1, with 11 bases aligning to TRBD2. CDR1 and CDR2 (germline): DFQATT, SNEGSKA (reference sequence). The CDR3 consists of 14 residues. The CDR3 is CSAFSGGAFYEQSF. The CDR3 DNA reads as TGCAGTGCTTTTAGCGGGGGGGCATTCTATGAGCAGTCCTTC.

The chain joins TRBV4-1 to TRBJ1-6; D unclear. Germline-derived CDR1 and CDR2 are MGHRA and YSYEKL. Trimming took 1 base from V and 6 from J, leaving 13 bases between them. The CDR3 is made up of 16 amino acids. For the CDR3, the DNA is TGCGCCAGCAGCCAAGTTAGGTCCGGAGCTAATTCACCCCTCCACTTT. Translating gives CASSQVRSGANSPLHF.

Only a few counts were recorded for this clonotype. The chain joins TRBV10-2 to TRBJ1-5; D is unclear. The CDR3 runs to 13 residues. Germline-derived CDR1 and CDR2 are WSHSY and SAAADI. The V end lost 8 bases, the J end lost 0 bases, and 8 bases lay between the germline ends. The CDR3 sequence: CASLGYSNQPQHF. Here the CDR3 DNA reads TGCGCCAGCCTCGGTTATAGCAATCAGCCCCAGCATTTT.

This clonotype has just a few counts. The chain couples TRBV6-2 or TRBV6-3 to TRBJ1-5, with unresolved D. Germline CDR1 MNHEY, CDR2 SVGEGT. The CDR3 extends over 14 amino acids. Trimming removed 0 bases at V and 5 bases at J, with 8 bases between. The CDR3 sequence: CASSYSSAYQPQHF. The DNA of the CDR3 is TGTGCCAGCAGTTACTCGTCAGCCTATCAGCCCCAGCATTTT.

This clonotype was detected many times. The rearrangement joins TRBV12-3 or TRBV12-4 to TRBJ2-2; D uncertain. This CDR3 region has 14 residues. Trimming removed 5 bases from V and 1 base from J, with 8 bases in between. The DNA of the CDR3 is TGTGCCAGCAGTCACTACTTGAACACCGGGGAGCTGTTTTTT. It specifies CASSHYLNTGELFF.

This clonotype has a handful of counts. V and J are TRBV5-1 and TRBJ2-7; 7 bases are a match to TRBD1. Germline loops: CDR1 SGHRS, CDR2 YFSETQ. CDR3 length: 13 residues. V was pared by 4 bases and J by 0 bases, with 1 base of the junction left unmatched. In DNA form, the CDR3 reads TGCGCCAGCAGCGGGACAGACTCCTACGAGCAGTACTTC. Translating gives CASSGTDSYEQYF.

This clonotype was counted only a few times. The J gene is TRBJ2-5, the V gene TRBV27; no clear D gene. Trimming pared 1 base from V and 8 bases from J, leaving 23 bases between. This CDR3 is built from 17 residues. CDR1 is MNHEY, CDR2 SMNVEV, per germline (reference sequence). The CDR3 spells CASSLYDPSVLKRTQYF. In DNA, the CDR3 is TGTGCCAGCAGTTTATACGATCCCTCGGTACTTAAGAGAACCCAGTACTTC.

This clonotype was detected a few times. V usage is TRBV5-1 and J usage is TRBJ2-3; perhaps TRBD1 as D (7 bases). The CDR3 is made up of 12 amino acids. Trimming pared 9 bases from V and 5 bases from J, leaving 13 bases between. Per germline, CDR1 SGHRS and CDR2 YFSETQ. CDR3 coding DNA: TGCGCCAATTCAGGGGGGATAGATACGCAGTATTTT. This translates into CANSGGIDTQYF.

This clonotype has a handful of counts. The chain couples TRBV11-2 to TRBJ2-1; D may match TRBD1 or TRBD2 (5 bases each). The CDR3 loop spans 15 amino acids. V gave up 5 bases and J gave up 7 bases, with 18 bases separating them. Germline CDR1 SGHAT, CDR2 FQNNGV. As DNA, the CDR3 is TGTGCCAGCAGCCCCTTTCCCGGGGCTGAGAATGAGCAGTTCTTC. Protein product: CASSPFPGAENEQFF. The complete variable domain, with remaining parts taken from reference TRBV11-2 and TRBJ2-1, reads EAGVAQSPRYKIIEKRQSVAFWCNPISGHATLYWYQQILGQGPKLLIQFQNNGVVDDSQLPKDRFSAERLKGVDSTLKIQPAKLEDSAVYLCASSPFPGAENEQFFGPGTRLTVL.

This clonotype showed up just a few times. The V call is TRBV12-3 or TRBV12-4, the J call TRBJ2-7; 8 positions match TRBD1. The trim removed 6 bases at V and 2 bases at J, leaving 6 bases unmatched. This CDR3 contains 14 residues. The DNA of the CDR3 is TGTGCCAGCAGGAACAGGGGGAGCCCCTACGAGCAGTACTTC. Its protein product is CASRNRGSPYEQYF.

The CDR3 sequence is CASSLSGGLQETQYF. In DNA form, the CDR3 reads TGTGCCAGCAGTCTTAGCGGGGGTCTACAAGAGACCCAGTACTTC. The rearrangement links TRBV12-3 or TRBV12-4 to TRBJ2-5; TRBD2 matches 9 bases. This CDR3 spans 15 amino acids. V was clipped by 5 bases and J by 2 bases; unmatched bases: 6.

The chain combines TRBV27 with TRBJ2-4; the D is unclear. The germline V gene has CDR1 MNHEY and CDR2 SMNVEV (reference sequence). Trimming took off 4 bases at V and 0 bases at J, with 10 bases between the two ends. CDR3 length: 15 amino acids. The CDR3 here is CASSSSYGAKNIQYF. CDR3 coding DNA: TGTGCCAGCAGTTCGAGCTATGGAGCCAAAAACATTCAGTACTTC.

In this sample, this clonotype turned up a few times. CDR3 loop: CSARHTGGHGYTF. As DNA, the CDR3 is TGCAGTGCTAGACACACAGGGGGCCACGGCTACACCTTC. This chain links TRBV20-1 with TRBJ1-2; 9 bases line up with TRBD1. The CDR3 runs 13 residues. CDR1 is DFQATT and CDR2 is SNEGSKA in the germline V gene (reference sequence). J lost 8 bases, V lost 2 bases, and 6 bases had no gene match.

This clonotype was observed at least ten times. V and J are TRBV7-9 and TRBJ2-1; D ambiguous. The CDR3 runs 13 residues. Germline V gene sequence: CDR1 SEHNR, CDR2 FQNEAQ (reference sequence). Trimming removed 3 bases from V and 7 bases from J, with 10 bases in between. The CDR3 sequence: CASSFPARNEQFF. CDR3 bases: TGTGCCAGCAGCTTCCCGGCGCGGAATGAGCAGTTCTTC.

The CDR3 here is CASSENRGVLNTEAFF. CDR3 nucleotide sequence: TGTGCCAGCAGTGAAAACAGGGGAGTTCTGAACACTGAAGCTTTCTTT. This chain links TRBV2 with TRBJ1-1; 7 positions match TRBD1. The germline V gene encodes CDR1 SNHLY and CDR2 FYNNEI. Trimming at V came to 2 bases and at J to 0 bases, leaving 6 bases not matched to a gene. The CDR3 totals 16 residues. The full variable domain, rest sourced from reference TRBV2 and TRBJ1-1, is EPEVTQTPSHQVTQMGQEVILRCVPISNHLYFYWYRQILGQKVEFLVSFYNNEISEKSEIFDDQFSVERPDGSNFTLKIRSTKLEDSAMYFCASSENRGVLNTEAFFGQGTRLTVV.

The chain has TRBV6-5 and TRBJ2-5; 9 nucleotides match TRBD2. CDR3 length: 18 residues. V lost 0 bases to trimming and J lost 1 base; unmatched junction nucleotides: 9. The germline V gene has CDR1 MNHEY and CDR2 SVGAGI. The CDR3 DNA reads as TGTGCCAGCAGTTACTCCGCGTGGAGTAGCGGGGGCCAAGAGACCCAGTACTTC. The encoded protein is CASSYSAWSSGGQETQYF.

The V gene is TRBV28, the J gene TRBJ1-3; tentative D call: TRBD1 (6 bases). Germline lookup yields CDR1 MDHEN and CDR2 SYDVKM. There are 16 residues in the CDR3. V gave up 2 bases and J gave up 0 bases, with 11 bases separating them. The CDR3 protein is CASSLRGVSSGNTIYF. CDR3 nucleotides: TGTGCCAGCAGTTTAAGGGGGGTTTCCTCTGGAAACACCATATATTTT.

This clonotype was counted a few times. The V call is TRBV29-1, the J call TRBJ2-5, with 8 bases matching TRBD2. The CDR3 spans 16 residues. V lost 0 bases and J lost 0; bases outside the gene matches: 6. CDR1 and CDR2 from the germline V gene are SQVTM and ANQGSEA. The CDR3 coding sequence is TGCAGCGTTGAAGATCGGGTAGCGGGGAACCAAGAGACCCAGTACTTC. Amino acids: CSVEDRVAGNQETQYF.

The rearrangement links TRBV6-5 to TRBJ1-4, with a weak D call TRBD1 (6 bases). The V end was cut by 2 bases, the J end by 0 bases, with 13 bases between. This CDR3 has 17 residues. Germline assignment: CDR1 MNHEY and CDR2 SVGAGI. In nucleotides, the CDR3 is TGTGCCAGCAGTTACGACGACAGGCCTGCAACTAATGAAAAACTGTTTTTT. Residues: CASSYDDRPATNEKLFF.

This clonotype was picked up a small number of times. This chain joins TRBV12-3 or TRBV12-4 and TRBJ2-5; no definite D call. Trimming shortened V by 7 bases and J by 5 bases, and 14 bases separated the two germline ends. The CDR3 contains 13 residues. The CDR3 sequence is CASTDQPRETQYF. For the CDR3, the DNA is TGTGCCAGCACCGACCAACCCCGGGAGACCCAGTACTTC.